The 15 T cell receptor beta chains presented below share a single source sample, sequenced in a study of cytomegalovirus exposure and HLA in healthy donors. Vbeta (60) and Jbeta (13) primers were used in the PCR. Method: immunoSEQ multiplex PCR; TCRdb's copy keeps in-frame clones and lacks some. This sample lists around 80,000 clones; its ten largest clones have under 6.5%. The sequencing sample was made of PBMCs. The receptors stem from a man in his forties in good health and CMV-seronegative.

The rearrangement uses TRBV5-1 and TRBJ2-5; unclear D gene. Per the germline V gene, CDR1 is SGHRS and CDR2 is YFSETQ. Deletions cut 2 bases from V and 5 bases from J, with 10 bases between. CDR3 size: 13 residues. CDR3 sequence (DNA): TGCGCCAGCAGCTTATTAGAGCTGGAGACCCAGTACTTC. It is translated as CASSLLELETQYF.

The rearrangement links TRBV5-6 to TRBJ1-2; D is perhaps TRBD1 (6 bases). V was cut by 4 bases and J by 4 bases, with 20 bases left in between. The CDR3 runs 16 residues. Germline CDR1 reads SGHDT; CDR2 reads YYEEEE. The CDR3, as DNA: TGTGCCAGCAGCCCGGGACAAGGCAAATCTATCTATGGCTACACCTTC. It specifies CASSPGQGKSIYGYTF.

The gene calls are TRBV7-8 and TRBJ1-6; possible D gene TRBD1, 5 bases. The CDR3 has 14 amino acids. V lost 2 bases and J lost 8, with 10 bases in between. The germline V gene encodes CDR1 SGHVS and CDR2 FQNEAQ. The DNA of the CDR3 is TGTGCCAGCAGCTTACAGGGTTTTGATTCACCCCTCCACTTT. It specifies CASSLQGFDSPLHF.

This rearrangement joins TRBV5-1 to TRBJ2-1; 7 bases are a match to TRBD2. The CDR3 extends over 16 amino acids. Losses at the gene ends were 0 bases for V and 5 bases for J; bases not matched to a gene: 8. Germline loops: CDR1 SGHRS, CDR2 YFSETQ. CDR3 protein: CASSLDPAGTHNEQFF. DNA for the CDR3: TGCGCCAGCAGCTTGGATCCAGCGGGGACCCACAATGAGCAGTTCTTC. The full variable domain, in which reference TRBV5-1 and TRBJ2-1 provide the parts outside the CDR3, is KAGVTQTPRYLIKTRGQQVTLSCSPISGHRSVSWYQQTPGQGLQFLFEYFSETQRNKGNFPGRFSGRQFSNSRSEMNVSTLELGDSALYLCASSLDPAGTHNEQFFGPGTRLTVL.

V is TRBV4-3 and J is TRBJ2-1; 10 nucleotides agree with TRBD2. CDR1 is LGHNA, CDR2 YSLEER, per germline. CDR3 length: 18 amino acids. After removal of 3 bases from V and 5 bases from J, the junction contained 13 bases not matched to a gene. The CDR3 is CASSQTISGRARNNEQFF. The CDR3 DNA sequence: TGCGCCAGCAGCCAGACCATAAGCGGGAGGGCCCGTAACAATGAGCAGTTCTTC.

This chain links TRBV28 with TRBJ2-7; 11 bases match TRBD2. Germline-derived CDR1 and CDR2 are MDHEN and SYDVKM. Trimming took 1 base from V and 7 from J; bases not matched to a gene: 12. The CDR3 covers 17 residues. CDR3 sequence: CASSLSVGLAGGNEQYF. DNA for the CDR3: TGTGCCAGCAGTTTATCGGTGGGGCTAGCGGGAGGTAATGAGCAGTACTTC.

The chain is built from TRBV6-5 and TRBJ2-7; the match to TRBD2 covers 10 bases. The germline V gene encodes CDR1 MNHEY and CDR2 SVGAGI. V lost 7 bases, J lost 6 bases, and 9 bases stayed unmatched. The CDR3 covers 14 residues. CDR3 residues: CASTLIAGGPEQYF. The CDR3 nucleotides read TGTGCCAGCACCCTAATAGCGGGGGGCCCCGAGCAGTACTTC.

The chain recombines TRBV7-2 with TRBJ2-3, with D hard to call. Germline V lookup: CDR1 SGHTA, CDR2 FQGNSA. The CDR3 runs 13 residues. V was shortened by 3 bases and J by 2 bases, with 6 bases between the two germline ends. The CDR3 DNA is TGTGCCAGCAGCTTTGGAGCCACAGATACGCAGTATTTT. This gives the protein CASSFGATDTQYF.

The CDR3 DNA is TGTGCCAGCAGATCCGCCGGGACAGGAGAGACCCAGTACTTC. Translating it yields CASRSAGTGETQYF. This chain uses TRBV7-9 with TRBJ2-5; 8 bases fit TRBD1. The trim removed 6 bases at V and 4 bases at J, leaving 7 bases unmatched. Germline values: CDR1 SEHNR, CDR2 FQNEAQ (reference sequence). This CDR3 is 14 amino acids long.

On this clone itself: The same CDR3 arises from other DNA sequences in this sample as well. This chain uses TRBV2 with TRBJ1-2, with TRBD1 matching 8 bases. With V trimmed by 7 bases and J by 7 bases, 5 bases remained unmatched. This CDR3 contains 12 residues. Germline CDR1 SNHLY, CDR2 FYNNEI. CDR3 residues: CASNPDRGGYTF. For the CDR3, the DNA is TGTGCCAGCAACCCCGACAGGGGTGGCTACACCTTC.

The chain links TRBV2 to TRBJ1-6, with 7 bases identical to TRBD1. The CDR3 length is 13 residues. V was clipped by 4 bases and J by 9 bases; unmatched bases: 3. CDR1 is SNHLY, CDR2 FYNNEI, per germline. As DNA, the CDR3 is TGTGCCAGCAGTGGGACAGGAGGTTCACCCCTCCACTTT. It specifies CASSGTGGSPLHF.

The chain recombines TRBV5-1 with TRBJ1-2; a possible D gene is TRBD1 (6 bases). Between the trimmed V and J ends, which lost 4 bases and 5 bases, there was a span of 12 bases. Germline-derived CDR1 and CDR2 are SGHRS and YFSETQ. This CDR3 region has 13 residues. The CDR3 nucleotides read TGCGCCAGCAGCCGAGGGGGAGGGTATGGCTACACCTTC. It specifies CASSRGGGYGYTF.

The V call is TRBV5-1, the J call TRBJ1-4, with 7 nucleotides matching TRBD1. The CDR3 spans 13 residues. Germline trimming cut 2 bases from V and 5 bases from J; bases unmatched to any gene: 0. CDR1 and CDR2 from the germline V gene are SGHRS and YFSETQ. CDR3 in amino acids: CASSLQGNEKLFF. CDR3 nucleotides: TGCGCCAGCAGCTTACAGGGGAATGAAAAACTGTTTTTT.

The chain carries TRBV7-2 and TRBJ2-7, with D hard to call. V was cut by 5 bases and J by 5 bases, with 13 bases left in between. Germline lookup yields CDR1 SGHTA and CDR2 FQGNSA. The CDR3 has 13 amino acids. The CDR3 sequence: CASSPQAGDEQYF. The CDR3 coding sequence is TGTGCCAGCAGCCCCCAGGCTGGCGACGAGCAGTACTTC.

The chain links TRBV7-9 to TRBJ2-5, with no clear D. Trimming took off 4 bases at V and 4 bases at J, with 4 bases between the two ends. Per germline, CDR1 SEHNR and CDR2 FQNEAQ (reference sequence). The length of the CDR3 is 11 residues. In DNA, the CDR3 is TGTGCCAGCAGCTCGGGAGAGACCCAGTACTTC. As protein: CASSSGETQYF.